This passage covers 3 T cell receptor beta chains from one sample sequenced in a study of regulatory T cells in long-lasting Graves disease. To make TCR beta libraries, researchers used iRepertoire HTBI primers and Arm-PCR of CDR3 regions. Via MiXCR, TCRdb re-called the multiplex PCR reads, giving one row per CDR3 protein. The data hold about 470,000 distinct CDR3 sequences, with about 16% observed a single time. Time point reported: newly diagnosed GD, antithyroid drugs for less than 3 months. PBMCs provided the RNA from which the TCR library was made. The same data also went into a second study, on T cells in Graves' hyperthyroidism and ophthalmopathy.

Material: peripheral blood mononuclear cells (PBMCs), obtained at new diagnosis, from a patient treated with antithyroid drugs. The source of these receptors is a woman aged 25 to 39 with Graves disease.

Written as DNA, the CDR3 is TGTGCCAGCAGTCCCTCTACAGGGGGTAATGAGCAGTTCTTC. It encodes CASSPSTGGNEQFF. The chain combines TRBV27 with TRBJ2-1; 8 bases agree with TRBD1. CDR1 is MNHEY and CDR2 is SMNVEV in the germline V gene (reference sequence). Trimming cost V 5 bases and J 7 bases; bases outside gene matches: 7. The CDR3 is 14 amino acids.

In this sample, this clonotype turned up a few times. The chain is built from TRBV28 and TRBJ2-4; a weak D match, TRBD2 (7 bases). CDR1 MDHEN and CDR2 SYDVKM come from the germline V gene. This CDR3 contains 16 residues. V shed 6 bases and J shed 3 bases, with 18 bases lying between them. The CDR3 region is CASRPYGGRVKNIQYF. CDR3 DNA sequence: TGTGCCAGCAGGCCCTACGGGGGGCGCGTCAAAAACATTCAGTACTTC. Together with reference TRBV28 and TRBJ2-4, the CDR3 gives the full variable domain: DVKVTQSSRYLVKRTGEKVFLECVQDMDHENMFWYRQDPGLGLRLIYFSYDVKMKEKGDIPEGYSVSREKKERFSLILESASTNQTSMYLCASRPYGGRVKNIQYFGAGTRLSVL.

The J gene is TRBJ1-1, the V gene TRBV19, with D possibly matching TRBD1 (5 bases). The CDR3 consists of 15 residues. Trimming shortened V by 5 bases and J by 5 bases, and 18 bases separated the two germline ends. Germline values: CDR1 LNHDA, CDR2 SQIVND (reference sequence). DNA of the CDR3: TGTGCCAGTAGTTCCCCGGCCCAGGGCAGGACTGAAGCTTTCTTT. Protein: CASSSPAQGRTEAFF.